The next 28 T cell receptor beta chains were all read from a single sample in a study of blood T cell repertoires in COVID-19. TCRdb's table, derived via immunoSEQ multiplex PCR, lists solely in-frame clones and lacks some. The table shows about 230,000 clones, with approximately 81% occurring only once. The sequenced material came from peripheral blood. The source of these receptors is a woman older than 75 with acute or convalescent COVID-19.

This chain links TRBV10-2 with TRBJ2-3; the match to TRBD2 covers 12 bases. In germline, CDR1 is WSHSY, CDR2 SAAADI. After removal of 6 bases from V and 3 bases from J, the junction contained 1 base not matched to a gene. This CDR3 has 14 amino acids. The CDR3 coding sequence is TGCGCCAGCAGGACTAGCGGGGGAACAGATACGCAGTATTTT. Its protein is CASRTSGGTDTQYF.

J is TRBJ2-7 and V is TRBV7-6, with 11 bases aligning to TRBD2. The trim removed 5 bases at V and 7 bases at J, leaving 10 bases unmatched. Germline V CDR1 and CDR2: SGHVS, FNYEAQ. The CDR3 is 15 amino acids. CDR3 DNA sequence: TGTGCCAGCAGCCCGGGGACTAGCGGAGGGGGGGAGCAGTACTTC. It yields the protein CASSPGTSGGGEQYF.

J is TRBJ2-7 and V is TRBV5-1; 8 nucleotides align to TRBD1. The trim removed 0 bases at V and 0 bases at J, leaving 5 bases unmatched. The length of the CDR3 is 16 residues. The V gene's germline CDR1 is SGHRS and CDR2 YFSETQ. CDR3 nucleotides: TGCGCCAGCAGCTTGGGAGGGACAGGCAACTCCTACGAGCAGTACTTC. Residues: CASSLGGTGNSYEQYF.

This sequence joins TRBV25-1 and TRBJ2-7; weak D call: TRBD2 (5 bases). The germline V and J ends were trimmed by 3 bases and 7 bases, with 13 bases remaining between them. The CDR3 has 13 residues. Germline lookup yields CDR1 MGHDK and CDR2 SYGVNS. CDR3 DNA: TGTGCCAGCAGTGACCCGAGGGCGGCTGAGCAGTACTTC. Its translation: CASSDPRAAEQYF.

The chain has TRBV6-4 and TRBJ1-2; the D is unclear. In germline, CDR1 is MRHNA, CDR2 SNTAGT. CDR3 length: 17 amino acids. With 0 bases removed from V and 1 base from J, the gap between germline ends came to 15 bases. The DNA of the CDR3 is TGTGCCAGCAGTGACTCGATTCAGGCGGACTTTAACTATGGCTACACCTTC. Translated: CASSDSIQADFNYGYTF.

The J gene is TRBJ1-1, the V gene TRBV5-4, with D unclear. CDR3 length: 11 amino acids. Looked up from germline, CDR1 is SGHNT and CDR2 is YYREEE (reference sequence). Trimming took 7 bases from V and 7 from J, leaving 11 bases between them. The CDR3 is CASQTPVEAFF. CDR3 DNA: TGTGCCAGCCAAACCCCAGTTGAAGCTTTCTTT.

The genes are TRBV7-2 and TRBJ2-5, with 12 nucleotides matching TRBD2. CDR1 SGHTA and CDR2 FQGNSA come from the germline V gene. The length of the CDR3 is 16 residues. V lost 1 base, J lost 4 bases, and 4 bases stayed unmatched. The CDR3 coding sequence is TGTGCCAGCAGCTTAGGTCCTAGCGGGGGGGCAGAGACCCAGTACTTC. Translated, it gives CASSLGPSGGAETQYF.

V gene TRBV11-2 combines with J gene TRBJ1-5; 7 bases fit TRBD1. The CDR3 runs 15 residues. Trimming took 4 bases from V and 2 from J; bases not matched to a gene: 5. Germline-derived CDR1 and CDR2 are SGHAT and FQNNGV. Here the CDR3 DNA reads TGTGCCAGCAGCTGGGACAGAATCGGCAATCAGCCCCAGCATTTT. This codes for CASSWDRIGNQPQHF.

The chain couples TRBV3-1 (or the pseudogene TRBV3-2) to TRBJ1-2; tentatively, D is TRBD1 (6 bases). V lost 4 bases, J lost 8 bases, and 11 bases lay in between. This CDR3 is built from 12 residues. Germline V gene sequence: CDR1 LGHDT, CDR2 YNNKEL (reference sequence). In DNA, the CDR3 is TGTGCCAGCAGCCCGGGACATGCGGGCTACACCTTC. It yields the protein CASSPGHAGYTF.

The chain couples TRBV19 to TRBJ1-1, with D perhaps matching TRBD1 (6 bases). CDR3 size: 14 residues. Germline-derived CDR1 and CDR2 are LNHDA and SQIVND (reference sequence). V was cut by 3 bases and J by 1 base, with 9 bases left in between. CDR3 sequence reads: CASSMGQPNTEAFF. The CDR3, as DNA: TGTGCCAGTAGTATGGGACAACCGAACACTGAAGCTTTCTTT.

This clone was seen a single time. The V and J genes are TRBV7-9 and TRBJ2-1; TRBD1 is a possible D gene (6 bases). The CDR3 is 15 residues long. V was shortened by 5 bases and J by 0 bases, with 11 bases between the two germline ends. Per the germline V gene, CDR1 is SEHNR and CDR2 is FQNEAQ (reference sequence). The CDR3 DNA sequence: TGTGCCAGCAGCAGGACAGAGAGCTCCTACAATGAGCAGTTCTTC. It encodes CASSRTESSYNEQFF. Full variable domain (missing parts from reference TRBV7-9 and TRBJ2-1): DTGVSQNPRHKITKRGQNVTFRCDPISEHNRLYWYRQTLGQGPEFLTYFQNEAQLEKSRLLSDRFSAERPKGSFSTLEIQRTEQGDSAMYLCASSRTESSYNEQFFGPGTRLTVL.

DNA for the CDR3: TGTGCCAGCAGCTCCACCCGGCGGGGGGAGCTGTTTTTT. Protein product: CASSSTRRGELFF. The chain joins TRBV7-2 to TRBJ2-2; D call uncertain. The CDR3 has 13 residues. Germline V lookup: CDR1 SGHTA, CDR2 FQGNSA. Trimming removed 4 bases from V and 8 bases from J, with 11 bases in between.

This clone has a handful of counts. The chain links TRBV29-1 to TRBJ1-5; 7 nucleotides agree with TRBD1. This CDR3 is 13 amino acids long. V lost 4 bases and J lost 7; bases outside the gene matches: 7. Germline CDR1 and CDR2: SQVTM and ANQGSEA. In DNA form, the CDR3 reads TGCAGCGTTGTCACAGGGGTGGCCCAGCCCCAGCATTTT. Encoded protein: CSVVTGVAQPQHF.

The rearrangement uses TRBV4-2 and TRBJ2-7, with 10 bases aligning to TRBD1. CDR1 is LGHNA and CDR2 is YNFKEQ in the germline V gene. CDR3 length: 15 amino acids. V shed 4 bases, J shed 7 bases, and the junction held 10 bases outside the gene matches. CDR3 amino acids: CASSLGQGPSWEQYF. CDR3 bases: TGTGCCAGCAGCCTGGGACAGGGGCCCTCTTGGGAGCAGTACTTC.

The chain uses TRBV30 and TRBJ1-5, with D unclear. Germline CDR1 and CDR2: GTSNPN and SVGIG (reference sequence). Trimming left V 2 bases short and J 2 bases short, with 7 bases between. CDR3 length: 13 amino acids. In nucleotides, the CDR3 is TGTGCCTGGAGTAACACCGGCAATCAGCCCCAGCATTTT. Encoded protein: CAWSNTGNQPQHF.

The chain carries TRBV3-1 (or the pseudogene TRBV3-2) and TRBJ2-1; 13 positions agree with TRBD2. With V trimmed by 1 base and J by 7 bases, 4 bases remained unmatched. The CDR3 covers 16 residues. CDR1 and CDR2 from the germline V gene are LGHDT and YNNKEL (reference sequence). The CDR3 DNA reads TGTGCCAGCAGCCAAGTACTGACTAGCGGGAGGAATGAGCAGTTCTTC. Translating gives CASSQVLTSGRNEQFF.

The gene calls are TRBV25-1 and TRBJ1-1; 8 nucleotides agree with TRBD1. V dropped 1 base and J dropped 6; count of bases not matched to a gene: 7. The CDR3 extends over 15 amino acids. Germline V gives CDR1 MGHDK, CDR2 SYGVNS. DNA for the CDR3: TGTGCCAGCAGTGAATTGGGGGACAGGATCGCTGAAGCTTTCTTT. Translating it yields CASSELGDRIAEAFF.

This clone was seen a single time. J is TRBJ1-6 and V is TRBV11-2; D is ambiguous. Trimming pared 5 bases from V and 3 bases from J, leaving 14 bases between. The CDR3 is 16 amino acids. Germline V gene lookup returns CDR1 SGHAT and CDR2 FQNNGV. The CDR3 sequence: CASSRTGNNYNSPLHF. CDR3 nucleotide sequence: TGTGCCAGCAGCCGGACGGGGAATAACTATAATTCACCCCTCCACTTT.

This clone has only one observation. The genes are TRBV7-6 and TRBJ2-2, with 10 bases matching TRBD1. V shed 0 bases, J shed 5 bases, and the junction held 3 bases outside the gene matches. The CDR3 has 16 amino acids. In germline, CDR1 is SGHVS, CDR2 FNYEAQ. CDR3 in amino acids: CASSLATGGRTGELFF. DNA of the CDR3: TGTGCCAGCAGCTTAGCGACAGGGGGCCGAACCGGGGAGCTGTTTTTT.

This clone was observed a handful of times. In DNA form, the CDR3 reads TGTGCCAGTAGCATAACAGGGAACTATGGCTACACCTTC. Protein: CASSITGNYGYTF. V and J are TRBV19 and TRBJ1-2; D might be TRBD1 (6 bases). V was clipped by 6 bases and J by 2 bases, with 10 bases between them. The CDR3 has 13 amino acids. CDR1 and CDR2 from the germline V gene are LNHDA and SQIVND (reference sequence). The full variable domain, rest sourced from reference TRBV19 and TRBJ1-2, is DGGITQSPKYLFRKEGQNVTLSCEQNLNHDAMYWYRQDPGQGLRLIYYSQIVNDFQKGDIAEGYSVSREKKESFPLTVTSAQKNPTAFYLCASSITGNYGYTFGSGTRLTVV.

This clone has only a few counts. This sequence joins TRBV10-3 and TRBJ2-1; 7 bases are a match to TRBD1. The CDR3 runs to 17 residues. The V gene end was trimmed by 0 bases and the J gene end by 4 bases; junction bases not matched to a gene: 9. The germline CDR1 and CDR2 sequences are ENHRY and SYGVKD. This chain's CDR3 is CAISESTTKTGYNEQFF. In DNA form, the CDR3 reads TGTGCCATCAGTGAGTCAACGACTAAGACAGGGTACAATGAGCAGTTCTTC.

V usage is TRBV11-3 and J usage is TRBJ2-1, with D maybe TRBD2 (6 bases). The CDR3 extends over 16 amino acids. Germline V gene sequence: CDR1 SGHNT, CDR2 YENEEA. Between the trimmed V and J ends, which lost 5 bases and 2 bases, there was a span of 16 bases. The CDR3 sequence is CASSLSGTETYNEQFF. The CDR3 DNA is TGTGCCAGCAGCCTTTCCGGGACTGAAACCTACAATGAGCAGTTCTTC.

J is TRBJ1-1 and V is TRBV27, with 9 bases matching TRBD1. Germline V lookup: CDR1 MNHEY, CDR2 SMNVEV (reference sequence). Trimming cost V 3 bases and J 5 bases; bases outside gene matches: 4. CDR3 length equals 14 residues. The CDR3 here is CASSFWDRVTEAFF. CDR3 bases: TGTGCCAGCAGTTTTTGGGACAGGGTTACTGAAGCTTTCTTT.

The CDR3 sequence: CASSLGQGDGEQYF. DNA for the CDR3: TGCGCCAGCAGCTTGGGGCAGGGGGATGGCGAGCAGTACTTC. The chain has TRBV5-1 and TRBJ2-7, with TRBD1 matching 7 bases. Trimming cost V 0 bases and J 6 bases; bases outside gene matches: 6. The CDR3 extends over 14 amino acids. Looked up from germline, CDR1 is SGHRS and CDR2 is YFSETQ.

The V and J genes are TRBV6-5 and TRBJ2-2; D may be TRBD1 (6 bases). The V gene's germline CDR1 is MNHEY and CDR2 SVGAGI. The V gene lost 2 bases and the J gene lost 3 bases, with 7 bases spanning the gap. This CDR3 has 14 amino acids. The CDR3 DNA reads as TGTGCCAGCAGTTACCAGGGGTACACCGGGGAGCTGTTTTTT. Its protein product is CASSYQGYTGELFF.

The chain links TRBV27 to TRBJ1-2; 9 bases align to TRBD1. The CDR3 extends over 13 amino acids. CDR1 and CDR2 (germline): MNHEY, SMNVEV (reference sequence). V lost 4 bases and J lost 8; bases outside the gene matches: 5. Written as DNA, the CDR3 is TGTGCCAGCAGTTCCGTAGGACAGGGGGGCTACACCTTC. Encoded protein: CASSSVGQGGYTF.

The gene calls are TRBV2 and TRBJ1-5; D remains ambiguous. Germline V gives CDR1 SNHLY, CDR2 FYNNEI. The CDR3 spans 12 residues. V lost 6 bases and J 0 bases, leaving 3 bases between the germline ends. The CDR3 is CASRYSNQPQHF. The CDR3 bases are TGTGCCAGCAGGTATAGCAATCAGCCCCAGCATTTT.

This clone was observed a few times. V is TRBV6-6 and J is TRBJ1-4, with D unresolved. Germline V lookup: CDR1 MNHNY, CDR2 SVGAGI (reference sequence). Trimming took 6 bases from V and 5 from J, leaving 7 bases between them. The CDR3 loop spans 12 amino acids. The CDR3 DNA reads TGTGCCAGCAGGGGCAAAAATGAAAAACTGTTTTTT. Translated, it gives CASRGKNEKLFF.